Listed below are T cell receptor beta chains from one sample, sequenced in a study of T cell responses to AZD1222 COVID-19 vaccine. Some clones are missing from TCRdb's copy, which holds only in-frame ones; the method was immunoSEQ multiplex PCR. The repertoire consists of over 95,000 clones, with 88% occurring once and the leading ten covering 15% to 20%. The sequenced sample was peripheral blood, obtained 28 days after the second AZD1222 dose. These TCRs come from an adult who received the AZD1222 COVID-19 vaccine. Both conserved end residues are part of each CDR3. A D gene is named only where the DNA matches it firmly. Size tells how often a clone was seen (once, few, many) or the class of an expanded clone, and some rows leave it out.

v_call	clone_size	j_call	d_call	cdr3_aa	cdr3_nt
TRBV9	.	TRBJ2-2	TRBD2	CASSALAGDTGELFF	TGTGCCAGCAGCGCGCTAGCGGGGGACACCGGGGAGCTGTTTTTT
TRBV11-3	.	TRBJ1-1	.	CASSLVAHTEAFF	TGTGCCAGCAGCTTAGTGGCTCACACTGAAGCTTTCTTT
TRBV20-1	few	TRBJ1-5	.	CSASEGLNQPQHF	TGCAGTGCTAGTGAGGGGCTCAATCAGCCCCAGCATTTT
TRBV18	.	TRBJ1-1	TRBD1	CASSLPRGPNTEAFF	TGTGCCAGCTCACTTCCGAGGGGGCCGAACACTGAAGCTTTCTTT
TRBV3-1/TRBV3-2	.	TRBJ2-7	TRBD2	CASSQEGTSLGEQYF	TGTGCCAGCAGCCAAGAAGGGACTAGCTTGGGAGAGCAGTACTTC
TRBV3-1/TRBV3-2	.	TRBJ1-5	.	CASSHNPNMDQPQHF	TGTGCCAGCAGCCACAACCCAAACATGGATCAGCCCCAGCATTTT
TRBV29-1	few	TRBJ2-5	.	CSVEVGRGAWETQYF	TGCAGCGTTGAAGTTGGCAGGGGGGCGTGGGAGACCCAGTACTTC
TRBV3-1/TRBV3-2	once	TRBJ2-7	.	CASSQVLSYEQYF	TGTGCCAGCAGCCAAGTCCTCAGCTACGAGCAGTACTTC
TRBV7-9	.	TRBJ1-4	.	CASSSTPTAEEDRSEKLFF	TGTGCCAGCAGCTCCACACCCACGGCAGAAGAGGATCGGAGTGAAAAACTGTTTTTT
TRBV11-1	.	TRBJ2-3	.	CASSLVLGARTDTQYF	TGTGCCAGCAGCTTAGTTTTGGGGGCGCGGACAGATACGCAGTATTTT
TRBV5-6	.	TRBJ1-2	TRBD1	CASSAQGTYGYTF	TGTGCCAGCAGCGCACAGGGGACTTATGGCTACACCTTC
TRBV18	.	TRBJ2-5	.	CASSPVDQNQETQYF	TGTGCCAGCTCACCCGTAGACCAAAACCAAGAGACCCAGTACTTC
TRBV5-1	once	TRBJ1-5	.	CASSLEPGRNQPQHF	TGCGCCAGCAGCTTGGAGCCGGGACGCAATCAGCCCCAGCATTTT
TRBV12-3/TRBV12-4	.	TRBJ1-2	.	CASSLSRIGGYTF	TGTGCCAGCAGTTTATCAAGGATCGGTGGCTACACCTTC
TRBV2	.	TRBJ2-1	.	CASSVPGRTSYNEQFF	TGTGCCAGCAGTGTTCCGGGGAGGACCTCCTACAATGAGCAGTTCTTC
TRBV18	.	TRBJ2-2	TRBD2	CASSLQGSGLLNTGELFF	TGTGCCAGCTCACTCCAGGGTAGCGGGCTATTGAACACCGGGGAGCTGTTTTTT
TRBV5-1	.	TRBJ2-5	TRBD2	CASSLAPSGSQETQYF	TGCGCCAGCAGCTTGGCGCCTAGCGGGAGCCAAGAGACCCAGTACTTC
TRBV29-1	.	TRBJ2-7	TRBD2	CSVDGTSGSYEQYF	TGCAGCGTAGATGGGACTAGCGGGAGTTACGAGCAGTACTTC
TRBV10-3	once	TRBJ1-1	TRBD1	CAISELYRGPLNTEAFF	TGTGCCATCAGTGAGTTGTACAGGGGGCCCTTGAACACTGAAGCTTTCTTT
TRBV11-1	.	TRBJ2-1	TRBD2	CASSLGLAGTYNEQFF	TGTGCCAGCAGCTTAGGACTAGCGGGAACCTACAATGAGCAGTTCTTC
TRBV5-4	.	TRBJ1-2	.	CASSLVGTEGYTF	TGTGCCAGCAGCTTGGTAGGGACCGAAGGCTACACCTTC
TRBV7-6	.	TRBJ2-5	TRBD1	CASSFEGGQGTFGETQYF	TGTGCCAGCAGCTTTGAGGGAGGACAGGGGACCTTCGGGGAGACCCAGTACTTC